These 13 T cell receptor beta chains came from one sample sequenced in a study of cytomegalovirus exposure and HLA in healthy donors. Both 60 Vbeta primers and 13 Jbeta primers went into the PCR. TCRdb's copy holds only in-frame clones and misses some; the assay was immunoSEQ multiplex PCR. This sample contains around 75,000 clones. The material sequenced was PBMCs. The receptor set was obtained from a man in his forties or fifties in good health and CMV-seronegative.

The CDR3 nucleotides read TGTGCCAGCAGCCCCACCCCCGGGTACTATGGCTACACCTTC. Its protein product is CASSPTPGYYGYTF. The V gene is TRBV7-2, the J gene TRBJ1-2; no firm D call. V was shortened by 5 bases and J by 3 bases, with 13 bases between the two germline ends. The CDR3 extends over 14 amino acids. Germline V gives CDR1 SGHTA, CDR2 FQGNSA.

The rearrangement links TRBV4-3 to TRBJ2-3; TRBD2 is a possible D gene (5 bases). Deletions cut 0 bases from V and 2 bases from J, with 6 bases between. The germline V gene encodes CDR1 LGHNA and CDR2 YSLEER. The CDR3 is 14 amino acids. CDR3 bases: TGCGCCAGCAGCCAAGATGACTACACAGATACGCAGTATTTT. It codes for CASSQDDYTDTQYF.

In DNA form, the CDR3 reads TGTGCCAGCAGCTTAGGAACGGTGACCTACGAGCAGTACTTC. Residues: CASSLGTVTYEQYF. The rearrangement links TRBV7-9 to TRBJ2-7; D gene ambiguous. Germline values: CDR1 SEHNR, CDR2 FQNEAQ (reference sequence). The CDR3 has 14 amino acids. Between the trimmed V and J ends, which lost 1 base and 2 bases, there was a span of 9 bases.

The chain combines TRBV10-3 with TRBJ1-1; D call uncertain. V was cut by 8 bases and J by 0 bases, with 4 bases left in between. The length of the CDR3 is 11 residues. Per the germline V gene, CDR1 is ENHRY and CDR2 is SYGVKD. The CDR3 protein is CAIRVNTEAFF. DNA for the CDR3: TGTGCCATCCGGGTGAACACTGAAGCTTTCTTT.

This sequence joins TRBV10-3 and TRBJ2-1; 9 bases align to TRBD2. CDR3 length: 16 residues. Looked up from germline, CDR1 is ENHRY and CDR2 is SYGVKD. V lost 6 bases to trimming and J lost 5 bases; unmatched junction nucleotides: 11. CDR3 sequence reads: CAISGPLAGPDNEQFF. Here the CDR3 DNA reads TGTGCCATCAGCGGCCCCCTAGCGGGGCCAGACAATGAGCAGTTCTTC.

The chain joins TRBV10-1 to TRBJ2-7; weak D call: TRBD2 (7 bases). This CDR3 is built from 19 residues. Germline V gene sequence: CDR1 WNHNN, CDR2 SYGVQD (reference sequence). V gave up 0 bases and J gave up 4 bases, with 25 bases separating them. CDR3 nucleotides: TGCGCCAGCAGTGAGTCCGGGGGGCGGCCCCCAAACGTTAATTACGAGCAGTACTTC. It specifies CASSESGGRPPNVNYEQYF.

The V and J genes are TRBV18 and TRBJ2-6; D is uncertain. CDR3 length: 14 amino acids. V lost 6 bases to trimming and J lost 1 base, with 7 bases between them. Germline V gives CDR1 KGHSH, CDR2 LQKENI. The CDR3, as DNA: TGTGCCAGCTCCTCTAAATCTGGGGCCAACGTCCTGACTTTC. Its translation is CASSSKSGANVLTF.

This chain joins TRBV5-4 and TRBJ1-2; D unresolved. CDR3 size: 14 residues. Trimming removed 5 bases from V and 0 bases from J, with 11 bases in between. The germline gives CDR1 SGHNT, CDR2 YYREEE (reference sequence). The CDR3 DNA follows: TGTGCCAGCAGAGCCCCCGAACCTAACTATGGCTACACCTTC. This sequence encodes CASRAPEPNYGYTF.

This chain joins TRBV10-2 and TRBJ2-1; 7 bases agree with TRBD2. CDR3 size: 15 residues. Looked up from germline, CDR1 is WSHSY and CDR2 is SAAADI. The V gene end was trimmed by 3 bases and the J gene end by 1 base; junction bases not matched to a gene: 3. CDR3 in amino acids: CASSDSGGSYNEQFF. The CDR3 bases are TGCGCCAGCAGTGATTCGGGGGGTTCCTACAATGAGCAGTTCTTC.

The chain recombines TRBV4-3 with TRBJ2-7; 7 nucleotides align to TRBD2. This CDR3 is 13 amino acids long. With 1 base clipped from V and 12 bases from J, the junction kept 9 bases outside the gene matches. Looked up from germline, CDR1 is LGHNA and CDR2 is YSLEER. The CDR3 loop reads CASSQGRGGWRYF. In nucleotides, the CDR3 is TGCGCCAGCAGCCAAGGACGGGGAGGGTGGCGGTACTTC.

The chain combines TRBV27 with TRBJ2-7, with D possibly matching TRBD1 (5 bases). The CDR3 extends over 14 amino acids. V was cut by 3 bases and J by 0 bases, with 9 bases left in between. CDR1 and CDR2 from the germline V gene are MNHEY and SMNVEV (reference sequence). The CDR3 DNA sequence: TGTGCCAGCAGTTTTTCAGGGCCCTCCTACGAGCAGTACTTC. Translating it yields CASSFSGPSYEQYF.

V usage is TRBV2 and J usage is TRBJ1-5; D call uncertain. CDR3 length: 14 residues. Between the trimmed V and J ends, which lost 7 bases and 3 bases, there was a span of 13 bases. The germline gives CDR1 SNHLY, CDR2 FYNNEI. The DNA of the CDR3 is TGTGCCAGCACTCAGCAGGCGAACAATCAGCCCCAGCATTTT. Its protein is CASTQQANNQPQHF.

The chain couples TRBV7-2 to TRBJ2-7; 9 bases agree with TRBD2. Unmatched junction bases numbered 4, after V lost 5 bases and J lost 2 bases. The CDR3 has 14 residues. From germline, CDR1 is SGHTA and CDR2 FQGNSA. The CDR3 spells CASSARGGTYEQYF. For the CDR3, the DNA is TGTGCCAGCAGCGCGCGGGGGGGGACCTACGAGCAGTACTTC.